Given below is one T cell receptor beta chain in context. Antigen unknown. As for treatment: around 19 received Ad26.COV2.S at low or high dose, single or two shots; 5 received placebo; per-sample allocation not given. Collection of the samples took place on day 63 after the first injection of vaccine or placebo. The assay was immunoSEQ multiplex PCR, and TCRdb's table has in-frame clones only and misses some. The sample shows about 280,000 clones, approximately 89% of them seen only once. This specimen comes from a study of Ad26.COV2.S vaccination and SARS-CoV-2 variants. Study-level information: In the study, Ad26.COV2.S was injected intramuscularly once, or twice 56 days apart. Broader study findings: Researchers cautioned that TCR breadth and depth analyses may have underestimated total T cell responses.

Unmatched junction bases numbered 8, after V lost 4 bases and J lost 4 bases. The CDR3 runs 16 residues. From germline, CDR1 is SGHDT and CDR2 YYEEEE. Sequenced here: peripheral blood, sampled in a trial of Ad26.COV2.S vaccine versus placebo. The source is a person between 18 and 60 years old who received the Ad26.COV2.S COVID-19 vaccine or a placebo. The chain is built from TRBV5-6 and TRBJ2-3, with TRBD2 matching 11 bases. The CDR3 sequence: CASSSGSGGVSDTQYF. The CDR3 nucleotides are TGTGCCAGCAGCAGTGGTAGCGGGGGGGTGTCAGATACGCAGTATTTT.